The text below deals with one T cell receptor beta chain. Data came from immunoSEQ multiplex PCR; TCRdb stores just in-frame clones and leaves some out. The table lists approximately 99,000 clones, approximately 89% of them singletons. The germline CDR1 and CDR2 sequences are SNHLY and FYNNEI. The V end was cut by 7 bases, the J end by 3 bases, with 13 bases between. The CDR3 has 14 amino acids. The sample comes from a study of T cell responses to AZD1222 COVID-19 vaccine. This clonotype was obtained from an adult who received the AZD1222 COVID-19 vaccine. The chain carries TRBV2 and TRBJ2-4; D possibly corresponds to TRBD2 (5 bases). The sequences come from peripheral blood, collected 28 days after the second AZD1222 dose. CDR3 amino acids: CASTLDYVKNIQYF. Written as DNA, the CDR3 is TGTGCCAGCACCTTAGACTATGTCAAAAACATTCAGTACTTC.